This T cell receptor (beta chain) was sequenced during a study of blood T cell repertoires in COVID-19 (dated by TCRdb to the early 2020s). Background on the whole study: Collaborator samples came from the United States, Italy and Spain and covered acute and convalescent phases of COVID-19. The repertoires were made available in a free public database intended to serve as a resource for research on the immune response to SARS-CoV-2. The dataset comprised deeply sampled blood TCRbeta repertoires from subjects exposed to, actively infected with, or recovered from COVID-19. The material from the prospective study consisted of cDNA or gDNA derived from T cells, B-cell-depleted T cells, or PBMCs. Where available, HLA class I and class II types were obtained from metadata supplied by the sample provider rather than from assay-based typing. Nearly every sample came with metadata listing a de-identified subject ID, COVID-19 status, age in years and sex. Samples were obtained from the ongoing ImmuneRACE study (first 160 participants) and from about 1,300 subjects provided by 6 global collaborators.

TCRbeta CDR3 regions were amplified from genomic DNA by means of the immunoSEQ Assay, a bias-controlled multiplex PCR. Per the source publication's procedure: Nucleated cell counts per sample were estimated from amplification of reference gene primers within the assay. To quantify the absolute abundance of each unique TCRbeta CDR3 rearrangement, sequence reads were collapsed and filtered. Productive Simpson clonality was computed per sample as the square root of Simpson's diversity index over productive rearrangements. This is the immuneACCESS table as TCRdb keeps it, with only in-frame sequences that have V and J called. A part of the clones is gone; compared with another copy, unresolved V genes explain less than half, and the rest is unexplained. V and J calls and clone size are copied from that table; D and trimming were computed from the DNA. The sample contains more than 300,000 clones, around 90% of them found a single time. Under 3.5% of the sample belongs to the ten largest clones.

The CDR3 measures 15 amino acids from cysteine to phenylalanine. Only the CDR3 region is kept as DNA, spanning 45 bases read in frame from base 1. CDR1 WSHSY and CDR2 SAAADI are derived from the germline V gene. V is trimmed back by 6 bases and J by 6 bases, and the junction contains 5 bases that no gene match accounts for. Points the paper makes about the study in general: How much clinical and demographic metadata was included differed by source and by participant, and the metadata was provided uncurated.

About this clone: No antigen is known for it. Per-base qualities were not stored, and no clone one base away is much larger.

Samples from volunteer blood donors who had recovered from COVID-19 were contributed by a second Seattle source. Collaborating institutions collected whole blood in K2EDTA tubes following their own protocols. For TCRbeta analysis, collaborator samples were shipped as frozen whole blood, as isolated PBMCs, or as DNA extracted from either sample type. This receptor was identified in a woman younger than 30 who had recovered from COVID-19. Sequenced sample: peripheral blood. The sequence links TRBV10-2 to TRBJ2-2; the junction holds 12 bases that match TRBD2. CDR3 protein: CASSWTSGNPGELFF. The DNA sequence reads TGCGCCAGCAGCTGGACTAGCGGGAATCCCGGGGAGCTGTTTTTT.